This T cell receptor (beta chain) was recorded in a study of cytomegalovirus exposure and HLA in healthy donors. This clone was picked up one time. The CDR3 spans 15 residues. Germline values: CDR1 SGHAT, CDR2 FQNNGV. Deletions cut 4 bases from V and 2 bases from J, with 9 bases between. Vbeta (60) and Jbeta (13) primers were used in the PCR. Generated by immunoSEQ multiplex PCR, the TCRdb table keeps only in-frame clones and is missing some. This sample has 240,000 or so clones; roughly 87% occur once, and the top ten carry 5.4%. The TCR sequence derives from a woman in her thirties or forties in good health and CMV-seropositive. Sample: PBMCs. The rearrangement joins TRBV11-2 to TRBJ2-6, with D possibly matching TRBD1 (7 bases). The CDR3 spells CASSSRGAGANVLTF. The CDR3 region has the DNA TGTGCCAGCAGCTCCAGGGGGGCTGGGGCCAACGTCCTGACTTTC.